The clone carrying this TCR beta chain was seen at least ten times. The antigen remains unidentified. Researchers used genomic DNA as the template to profile TCR beta VDJ and CDR3. TCRdb passed the reads through MiXCR, listing each CDR3 protein once. Among about 210,000 distinct CDR3 sequences listed, around 32% were seen once. The germline V and J ends were trimmed by 3 bases and 3 bases, with 15 bases remaining between them. The CDR3 is 14 amino acids. The germline gives CDR1 DFQATT, CDR2 SNEGSKA (reference sequence). The entry originates in a study of CD8+CD57+ T cells in acquired aplastic anemia. Across the study: On average, sorted CD4+ and CD8+ cells gave roughly 2.9 ug of DNA. For CD4+ cells, healthy donors had an average of roughly 11 million reads. Study results and limitations: Any difference that existed in CD8+ Simpson's diversity between patients and controls was not significant. Fewer than 35 sequences, all CD8+ CDR3, were shared between patients and controls.

The sequence was obtained from a human donor in good health, serving as a control. V and J are TRBV20-1 and TRBJ2-7, with D possibly matching TRBD1 (7 bases). The source material was sorted CD4+, CD8+, or CD8+CD57+ T cells (not recorded which) from PBMCs. CDR3 DNA sequence: TGCAGTGCTAGGTCAGGGGGGAACTTCTACGAGCAGTACTTC. Translated: CSARSGGNFYEQYF.